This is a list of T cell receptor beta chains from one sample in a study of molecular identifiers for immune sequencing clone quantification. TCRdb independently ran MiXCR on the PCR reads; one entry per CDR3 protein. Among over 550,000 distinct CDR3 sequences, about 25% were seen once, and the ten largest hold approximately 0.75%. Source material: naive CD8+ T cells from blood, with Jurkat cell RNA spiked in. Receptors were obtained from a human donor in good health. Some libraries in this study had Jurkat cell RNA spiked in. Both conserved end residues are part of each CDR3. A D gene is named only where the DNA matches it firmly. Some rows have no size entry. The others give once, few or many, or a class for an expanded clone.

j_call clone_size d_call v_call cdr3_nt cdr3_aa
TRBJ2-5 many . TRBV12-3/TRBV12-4 TGTGCCAGCAGTTTAGGACAGTACCAAGAGACCCAGTACTTC CASSLGQYQETQYF
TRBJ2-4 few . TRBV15 TGTGCCACCAGCAGCGAAAATCGGGGTAAAAACATTCAGTACTTC CATSSENRGKNIQYF
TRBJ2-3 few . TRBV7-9 TGTGCCAGCAGCTTAGCTGTGGCGGCCCTCACAGATACGCAGTATTTT CASSLAVAALTDTQYF
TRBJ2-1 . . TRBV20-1 TGCAGTGCTAGAGTTTGGATCGGGAGCTCGGTAAACAATGAGCAGTTCTTC CSARVWIGSSVNNEQFF
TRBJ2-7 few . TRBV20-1 TGCAGTGCTAGACAGGGATACACCTACGAGCAGTACTTC CSARQGYTYEQYF
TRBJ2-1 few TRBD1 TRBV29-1 TGCAGCGTACCACCGGGACAGGGGGCCCCCTCCTTGTATTACAATGAGCAGTTCTTC CSVPPGQGAPSLYYNEQFF
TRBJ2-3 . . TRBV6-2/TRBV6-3 TGTGCCAGCAGCTTTGACACCCAACTACTCACAGATACGCAGTATTTT CASSFDTQLLTDTQYF
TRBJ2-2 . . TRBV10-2 TGCGCCAGCGGACACCCGAGGATGAACACCGGGGAGCTGTTTTTT CASGHPRMNTGELFF
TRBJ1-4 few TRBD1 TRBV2 TGTGCCAGCACCCCAGGGACAGGATTGAATGAAAACCTGTTTTTT CASTPGTGLNENLFF
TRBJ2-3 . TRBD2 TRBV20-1 TGCAGTGCTAGAGAAGGAAGCGGGGGTGTTACTAGCACAGATACGCAGTATTTT CSAREGSGGVTSTDTQYF
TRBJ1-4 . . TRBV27 TGTGCCAGCAGTTTAAATTCTGCTTATGAAAAACTGTTTTTT CASSLNSAYEKLFF
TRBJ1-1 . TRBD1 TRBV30 TGTGCCTGGGACGGGGGACAGCTTCTTATGAACACTGAAGCTTTCTTT CAWDGGQLLMNTEAFF
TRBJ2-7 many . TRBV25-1 TGTGCCAGCAGTGAATTAGCTGCGGGACTTGGATACGAGCAGTACTTC CASSELAAGLGYEQYF
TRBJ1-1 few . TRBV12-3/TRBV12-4 TGTGCCAGCAGTCCCCCAACCGGGCGCCTGGGAAACACTGAAGCTTTCTTT CASSPPTGRLGNTEAFF
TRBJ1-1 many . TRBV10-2 TGCGCCAGCATAGGGTACACTGAAGCTTTCTTT CASIGYTEAFF
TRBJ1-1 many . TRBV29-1 TGCAGCATTCTTCAACTGAACACTGAAGCTTTCTTT CSILQLNTEAFF
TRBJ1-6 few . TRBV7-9 TGTGCCAGCAGCTTAGCGGGCGGGGTTAATTCACCCCTCCACTTT CASSLAGGVNSPLHF
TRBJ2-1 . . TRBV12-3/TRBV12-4 TGTGCCAGCAGTTCAAATAGTGATGAGCAGTTCTTC CASSSNSDEQFF
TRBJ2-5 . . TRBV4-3 TGCGCCAGCAGCCAAGCGACAGGCCAAGAGACCCAGTACTTC CASSQATGQETQYF
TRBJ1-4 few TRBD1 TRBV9 TGTGCCAGCAGCGTAGCCGGGACAGGGTCTGCTAATGAAAAACTGTTTTTT CASSVAGTGSANEKLFF
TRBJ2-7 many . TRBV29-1 TGCAGCGTCGAAGACAGGGAGGGACGGGGGCAGTACTTC CSVEDREGRGQYF
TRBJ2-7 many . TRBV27 TGTGCCAGCAGTTCTCAGGGGGGAGCCTACGAGCAGTACTTC CASSSQGGAYEQYF
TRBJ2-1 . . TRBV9 TGTGCCAGCAGCGACTGGTCCGACAATGAGCAGTTCTTC CASSDWSDNEQFF
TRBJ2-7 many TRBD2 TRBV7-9 TGTGCCAGCAGCTCCTTTAGCGGGGGAGAGGCCTACGAGCAGTACTTC CASSSFSGGEAYEQYF
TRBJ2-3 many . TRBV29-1 TGCAGCGTTGAACCGGCGGAGATAGGGGTTACGCAGTATTTT CSVEPAEIGVTQYF
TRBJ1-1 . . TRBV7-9 TGTGCCAGCAGCTTAGAGACAGGCCCGGAAGCTTTCTTT CASSLETGPEAFF
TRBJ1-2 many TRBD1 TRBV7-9 TGTGCCAGCAGCCCAACCCCAGGGGGACGAGGCTATGGCTACACCTTC CASSPTPGGRGYGYTF
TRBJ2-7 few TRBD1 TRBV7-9 TGTGCCAGCAGCATGGGACAGGGTTTCGACGAGCAGTACTTC CASSMGQGFDEQYF
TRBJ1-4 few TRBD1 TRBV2 TGTGCCAGCTACAACCCAGGGGGTTCTAATGAAAAACTGTTTTTT CASYNPGGSNEKLFF
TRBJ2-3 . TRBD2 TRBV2 TGTGCCAGCAGGGGTTGGGTAGCGGGAGAGTCCGAGAAGGTAACAGATACGCAGTATTTT CASRGWVAGESEKVTDTQYF
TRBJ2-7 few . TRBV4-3 TGCGCCAGCAGCCTTAAGACCGGGACGGGTGTCTACGAGCAGTACTTC CASSLKTGTGVYEQYF
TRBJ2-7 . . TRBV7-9 TGTGCCAGCAGCTTATCCCTCAAGGGCCTCTACGCGCAGTACTTC CASSLSLKGLYAQYF
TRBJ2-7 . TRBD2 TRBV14 TGTGCCAGCAGCTTACGACTAGCGGGATATTCCGAGCAGTACTTC CASSLRLAGYSEQYF
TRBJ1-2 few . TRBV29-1 TGCAGCGTTGAAGAACACAACTATGGCTACACCTTC CSVEEHNYGYTF
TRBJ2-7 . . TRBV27 TGTGCCAGCAGTTCCAGGGGAGGGTTCGAGCAGTACTTC CASSSRGGFEQYF
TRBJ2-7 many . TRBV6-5 TGTGCCAGCAGTTACTCGGGGGCCCGCTGGTACTTC CASSYSGARWYF
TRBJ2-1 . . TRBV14 TGTGCCAGCAGCCATGGGGACACGGCTGGTGGGCAGTTCTTC CASSHGDTAGGQFF
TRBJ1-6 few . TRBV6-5 TGTGCCAGCAGTTCATCAAACAGGGTCTCCTATAATTCACCCCTCCACTTT CASSSSNRVSYNSPLHF
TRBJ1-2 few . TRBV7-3 TGTGCCAGCAGTATAGGTCCTCGCCCGGAGAACTATGGCTACACCTTC CASSIGPRPENYGYTF
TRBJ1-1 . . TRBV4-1 TGCGCCAGCAGCCAAGGTGGGGGGCTCACTGAAGCTTTCTTT CASSQGGGLTEAFF
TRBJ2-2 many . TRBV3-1 TGTGCCAGCAGCCCCATCACAGGGAGGACGAACACCGGGGAGCTGTTTTTT CASSPITGRTNTGELFF
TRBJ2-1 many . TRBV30 TGTGCCTGGAGGGAATACAATGAGCAGTTCTTC CAWREYNEQFF
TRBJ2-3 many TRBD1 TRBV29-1 TGCAGCGCCGAAACCGGACAGGGAACAGATACGCAGTATTTT CSAETGQGTDTQYF
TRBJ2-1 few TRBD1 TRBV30 TGTGCCTGGAGTAGGAGCACAGGGGTTACGGGTGAGCAGTTCTTC CAWSRSTGVTGEQFF
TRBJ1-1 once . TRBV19 TGTGCCAGTAGTATAAGTACGGGTAACACTGAAGCTCTCTTT CASSISTGNTEALF
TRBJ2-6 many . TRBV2 TGTGCCAGCTACCAACCAGCCTCTGGGGCCAACGTCCTGACTTTC CASYQPASGANVLTF
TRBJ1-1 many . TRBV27 TGTGCCAGCAGTCCAGAGGGGACGAACACTGAAGCTTTCTTT CASSPEGTNTEAFF
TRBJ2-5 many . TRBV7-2 . CASSLYISAGGWETQYF
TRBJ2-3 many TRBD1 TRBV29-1 TGCAGCGTTGAAGATCTTTTTGGACAGGGGGATACGCAGTATTTT CSVEDLFGQGDTQYF
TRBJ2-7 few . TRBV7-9 TGTGCCAGCAGCTTAGTTGACGAGGGGGCCTACGAGCAGTACTTC CASSLVDEGAYEQYF